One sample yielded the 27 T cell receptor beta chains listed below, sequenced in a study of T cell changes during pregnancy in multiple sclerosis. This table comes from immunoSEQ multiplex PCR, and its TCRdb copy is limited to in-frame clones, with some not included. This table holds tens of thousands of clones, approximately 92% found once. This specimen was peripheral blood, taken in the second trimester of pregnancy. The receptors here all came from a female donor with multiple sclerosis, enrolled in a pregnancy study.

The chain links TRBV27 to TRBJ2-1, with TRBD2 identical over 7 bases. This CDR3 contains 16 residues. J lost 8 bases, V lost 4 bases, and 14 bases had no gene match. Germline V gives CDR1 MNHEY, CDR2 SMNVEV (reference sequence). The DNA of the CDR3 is TGTGCCAGCAGTTCGAATCTAGCGGCCAGGCTATATGAGCAGTTCTTC. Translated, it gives CASSSNLAARLYEQFF.

CDR3 DNA: TGTGCCAGCAGCCCCGCAGCGGGTCTTAGCTCCTACAATGAGCAGTTCTTC. This codes for CASSPAAGLSSYNEQFF. The J gene is TRBJ2-1, the V gene TRBV4-2; D may be TRBD2 (6 bases). The ends were cut back, 4 bases at V and 0 bases at J, with 16 bases in the middle. This CDR3 comprises 17 residues. Germline CDR1 reads LGHNA; CDR2 reads YNFKEQ.

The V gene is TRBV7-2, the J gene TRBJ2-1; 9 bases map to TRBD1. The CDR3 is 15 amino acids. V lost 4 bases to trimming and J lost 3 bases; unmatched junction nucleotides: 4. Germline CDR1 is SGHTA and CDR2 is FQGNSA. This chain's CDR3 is CASSSPGQGYNEQFF. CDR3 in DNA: TGTGCCAGCAGCTCTCCGGGACAGGGCTACAATGAGCAGTTCTTC.

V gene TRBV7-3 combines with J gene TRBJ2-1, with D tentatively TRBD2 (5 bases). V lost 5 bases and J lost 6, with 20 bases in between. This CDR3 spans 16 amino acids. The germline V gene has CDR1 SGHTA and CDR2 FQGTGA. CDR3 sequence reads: CASSQAEMAGSNEQFF. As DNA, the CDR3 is TGTGCCAGCAGCCAAGCAGAGATGGCGGGCAGCAATGAGCAGTTCTTC.

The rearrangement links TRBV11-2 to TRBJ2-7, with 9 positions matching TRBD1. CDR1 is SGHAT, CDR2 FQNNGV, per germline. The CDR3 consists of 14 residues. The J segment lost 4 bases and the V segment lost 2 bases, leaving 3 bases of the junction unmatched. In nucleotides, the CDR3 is TGTGCCAGCAGCTTAAACGACAGGGGGTACGAGCAGTACTTC. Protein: CASSLNDRGYEQYF.

The CDR3 DNA follows: TGTGCCAGCAGCGTAGGAGGAACTAGCGGAGAGACCCAGTACTTC. Its protein product is CASSVGGTSGETQYF. The rearrangement joins TRBV9 to TRBJ2-5; 8 bases line up with TRBD2. The CDR3 has 15 amino acids. The J segment lost 4 bases and the V segment lost 0 bases, leaving 5 bases of the junction unmatched. Germline V gene sequence: CDR1 SGDLS, CDR2 YYNGEE.

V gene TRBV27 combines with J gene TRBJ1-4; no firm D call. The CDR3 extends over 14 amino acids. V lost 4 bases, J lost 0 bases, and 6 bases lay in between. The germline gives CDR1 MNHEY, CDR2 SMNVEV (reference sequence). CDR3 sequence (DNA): TGTGCCAGCAGTTACGGGACAACTAATGAAAAACTGTTTTTT. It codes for CASSYGTTNEKLFF.

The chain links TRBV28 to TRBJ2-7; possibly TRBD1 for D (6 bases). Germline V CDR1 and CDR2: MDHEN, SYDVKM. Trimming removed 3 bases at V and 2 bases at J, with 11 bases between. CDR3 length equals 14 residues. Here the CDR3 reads CASSFWQGTYEQYF. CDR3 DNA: TGTGCCAGCAGTTTTTGGCAGGGGACCTACGAGCAGTACTTC.

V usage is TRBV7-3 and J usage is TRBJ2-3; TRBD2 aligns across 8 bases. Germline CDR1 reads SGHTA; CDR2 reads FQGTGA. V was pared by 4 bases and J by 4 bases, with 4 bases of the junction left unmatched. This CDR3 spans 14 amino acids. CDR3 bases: TGTGCCAGCAGCTCGGGACTAGGGGCAGATACGCAGTATTTT. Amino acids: CASSSGLGADTQYF.

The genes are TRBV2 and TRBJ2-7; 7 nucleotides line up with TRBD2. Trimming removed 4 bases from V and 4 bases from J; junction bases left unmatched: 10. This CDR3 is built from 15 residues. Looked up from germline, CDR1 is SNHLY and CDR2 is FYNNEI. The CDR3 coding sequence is TGTGCCAGCAGTGCCCGCGGGAGTTTCGGTTACGAGCAGTACTTC. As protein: CASSARGSFGYEQYF.

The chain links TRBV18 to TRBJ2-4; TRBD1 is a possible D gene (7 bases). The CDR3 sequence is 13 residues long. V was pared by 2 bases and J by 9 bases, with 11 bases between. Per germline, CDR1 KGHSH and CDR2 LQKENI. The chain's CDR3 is CASSPSGGIIQYF. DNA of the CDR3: TGTGCCAGCTCACCATCAGGGGGGATCATTCAGTACTTC. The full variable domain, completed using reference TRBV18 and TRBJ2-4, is NAGVMQNPRHLVRRRGQEARLRCSPMKGHSHVYWYRQLPEEGLKFMVYLQKENIIDESGMPKERFSAEFPKEGPSILRIQQVVRGDSAAYFCASSPSGGIIQYFGAGTRLSVL.

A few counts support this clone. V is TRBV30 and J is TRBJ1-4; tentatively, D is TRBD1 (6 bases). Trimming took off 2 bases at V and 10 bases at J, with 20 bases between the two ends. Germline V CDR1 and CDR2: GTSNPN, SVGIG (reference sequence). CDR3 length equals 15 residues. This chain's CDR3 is CAWSTGGVALGKLFF. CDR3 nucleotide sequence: TGTGCCTGGAGTACGGGGGGCGTAGCATTGGGAAAACTGTTTTTT.

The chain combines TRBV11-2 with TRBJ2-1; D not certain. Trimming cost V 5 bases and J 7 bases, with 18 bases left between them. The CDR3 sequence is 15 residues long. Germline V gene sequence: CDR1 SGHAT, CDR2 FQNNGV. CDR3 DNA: TGTGCCAGCAGCCTAGGACCAGGATTTTCAAATGAGCAGTTCTTC. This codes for CASSLGPGFSNEQFF.

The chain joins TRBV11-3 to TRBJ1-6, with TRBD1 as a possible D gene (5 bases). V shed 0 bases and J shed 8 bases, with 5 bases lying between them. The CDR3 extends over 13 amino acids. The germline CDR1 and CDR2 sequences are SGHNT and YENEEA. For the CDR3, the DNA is TGTGCCAGCAGCTTAGAAGGGGATTCACCCCTCCACTTT. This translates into CASSLEGDSPLHF.

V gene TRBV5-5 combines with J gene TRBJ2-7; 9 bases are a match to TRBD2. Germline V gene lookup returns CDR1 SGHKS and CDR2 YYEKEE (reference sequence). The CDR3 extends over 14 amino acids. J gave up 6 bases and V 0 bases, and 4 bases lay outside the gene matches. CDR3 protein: CASSLGLAVFEQYF. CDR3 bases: TGTGCCAGCAGCTTGGGACTAGCGGTCTTCGAGCAGTACTTC. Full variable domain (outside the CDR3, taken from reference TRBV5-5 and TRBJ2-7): DAGVTQSPTHLIKTRGQQVTLRCSPISGHKSVSWYQQVLGQGPQFIFQYYEKEERGRGNFPDRFSARQFPNYSSELNVNALLLGDSALYLCASSLGLAVFEQYFGPGTRLTVT.

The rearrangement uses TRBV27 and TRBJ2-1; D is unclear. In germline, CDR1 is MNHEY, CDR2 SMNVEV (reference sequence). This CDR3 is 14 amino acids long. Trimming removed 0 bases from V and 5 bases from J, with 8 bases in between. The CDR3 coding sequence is TGTGCCAGCAGTTTATCTTCCAGAAACAATGAGCAGTTCTTC. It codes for CASSLSSRNNEQFF.

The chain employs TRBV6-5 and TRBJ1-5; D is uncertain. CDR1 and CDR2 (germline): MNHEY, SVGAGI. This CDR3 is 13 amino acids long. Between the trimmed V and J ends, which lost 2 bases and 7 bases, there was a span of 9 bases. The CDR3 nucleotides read TGTGCCAGCAGTTACATGTCGGGACAGCCCCAGCATTTT. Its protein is CASSYMSGQPQHF.

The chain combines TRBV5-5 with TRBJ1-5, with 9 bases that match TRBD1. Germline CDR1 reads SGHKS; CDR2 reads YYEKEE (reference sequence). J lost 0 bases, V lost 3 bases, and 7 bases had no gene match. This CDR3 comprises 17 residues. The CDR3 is CASSSTGGLNSNQPQHF. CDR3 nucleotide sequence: TGTGCCAGCAGCTCTACAGGGGGCCTGAATAGCAATCAGCCCCAGCATTTT.

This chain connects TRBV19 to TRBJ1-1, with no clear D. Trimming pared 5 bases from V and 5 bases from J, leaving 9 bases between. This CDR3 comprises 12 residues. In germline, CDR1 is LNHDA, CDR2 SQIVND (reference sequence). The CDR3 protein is CASSRRRTEAFF. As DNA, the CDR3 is TGTGCCAGTAGTCGGAGGAGAACTGAAGCTTTCTTT.

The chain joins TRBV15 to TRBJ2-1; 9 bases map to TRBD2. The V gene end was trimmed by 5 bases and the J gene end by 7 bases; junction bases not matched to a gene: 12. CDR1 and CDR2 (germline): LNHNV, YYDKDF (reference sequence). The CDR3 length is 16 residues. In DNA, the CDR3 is TGTGCCACCAGCGTTCGACTAGCGGCTTATGCGAATGAGCAGTTCTTC. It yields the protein CATSVRLAAYANEQFF.

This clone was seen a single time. CDR3 sequence (DNA): TGTGCCAGCAGTACCGGACTAGCGGGGGCCCAGTACTTC. Translated: CASSTGLAGAQYF. The chain couples TRBV6-6 to TRBJ2-5; 13 bases line up with TRBD2. V trimming: 5 bases; J trimming: 9 bases; junction bases outside the gene matches: 3. The CDR3 length is 13 residues. Per the germline V gene, CDR1 is MNHNY and CDR2 is SVGAGI (reference sequence).

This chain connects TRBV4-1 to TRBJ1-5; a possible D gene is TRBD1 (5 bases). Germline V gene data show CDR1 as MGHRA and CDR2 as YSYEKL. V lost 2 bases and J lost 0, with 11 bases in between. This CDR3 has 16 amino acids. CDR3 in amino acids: CASSQFPRASNQPQHF. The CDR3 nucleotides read TGCGCCAGCAGCCAATTCCCCAGGGCTAGCAATCAGCCCCAGCATTTT.

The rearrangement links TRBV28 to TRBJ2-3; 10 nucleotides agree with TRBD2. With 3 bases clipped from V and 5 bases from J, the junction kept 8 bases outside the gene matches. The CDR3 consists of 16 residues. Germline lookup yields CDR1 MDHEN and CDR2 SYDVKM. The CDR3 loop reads CASSFPQREGQDTQYF. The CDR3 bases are TGTGCCAGCAGTTTCCCCCAGCGGGAGGGCCAAGATACGCAGTATTTT.

CDR3 coding DNA: TGTGCCAGCAGCTTAGACCCCACAGGACTAGCCCTCTCCGAGCAGTACTTC. This sequence encodes CASSLDPTGLALSEQYF. The chain links TRBV7-6 to TRBJ2-7; 8 nucleotides match TRBD2. The CDR3 loop spans 17 amino acids. The trim removed 1 base at V and 6 bases at J, leaving 14 bases unmatched. Germline CDR1 is SGHVS and CDR2 is FNYEAQ.

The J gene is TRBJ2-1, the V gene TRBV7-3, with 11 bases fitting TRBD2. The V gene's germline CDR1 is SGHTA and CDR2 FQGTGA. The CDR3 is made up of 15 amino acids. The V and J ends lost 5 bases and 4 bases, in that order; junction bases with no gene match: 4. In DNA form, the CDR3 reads TGTGCCAGCAGCCCGGGACTAGCGGTATACAATGAGCAGTTCTTC. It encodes CASSPGLAVYNEQFF.

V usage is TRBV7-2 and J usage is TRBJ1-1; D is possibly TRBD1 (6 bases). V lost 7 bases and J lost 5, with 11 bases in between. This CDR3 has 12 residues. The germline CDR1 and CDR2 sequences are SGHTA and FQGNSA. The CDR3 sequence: CASTEQGTEAFF. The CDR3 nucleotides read TGTGCCAGCACCGAGCAGGGGACTGAAGCTTTCTTT.

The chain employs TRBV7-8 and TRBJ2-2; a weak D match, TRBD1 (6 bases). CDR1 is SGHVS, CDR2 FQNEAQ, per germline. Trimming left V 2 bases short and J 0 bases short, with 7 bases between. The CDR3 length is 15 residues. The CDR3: CASSLTGTNTGELFF. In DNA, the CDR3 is TGTGCCAGCAGCTTAACAGGGACGAACACCGGGGAGCTGTTTTTT. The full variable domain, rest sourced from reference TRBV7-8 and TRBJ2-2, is GAGVSQSPRYKVAKRGQDVALRCDPISGHVSLFWYQQALGQGPEFLTYFQNEAQLDKSGLPSDRFFAERPEGSVSTLKIQRTQQEDSAVYLCASSLTGTNTGELFFGEGSRLTVL.